Listed here is a single T cell receptor beta chain. This clone's antigen is unknown. Per-base qualities were not stored, and no clone one base away is much larger. Patients with autoimmune disease history or receiving systemic immunosuppression were excluded from the trial. Peripheral blood for TCR sequencing was drawn from every dose cohort at baseline, at cycle 4 day 1 and at cycle 7 day 1. The samples were drawn from a first-in-human, open-label, multicenter phase I dose-escalation trial of ivuxolimab. The trial enrolled adults with locally advanced or metastatic head and neck squamous cell, hepatocellular, melanoma or renal cell carcinoma. Before TCR sequencing, CD4+ T cells and CD8+ T cells were sorted from peripheral blood as separate populations. The data were obtained in a study of OX40 agonist ivuxolimab in advanced cancers. Regarding the complete study: Ivuxolimab was a fully human IgG2 agonistic monoclonal antibody targeting the costimulatory receptor OX40 (CD134). Intravenous ivuxolimab was administered to patients every 2 weeks at six dose levels: 0.01, 0.1, 0.3, 1.5, 3 and 10 mg/kg. Of the approximately 50 dose-escalation patients, hepatocellular carcinoma was present in approximately 20, melanoma in approximately 15, renal cell carcinoma in 9 and head and neck cancer in 9. A male proportion of 70% to 90% and a mean age of around 60 years, ranging from about 20 to 79, were recorded for the dose-escalation cohort. Prior anti-PD-1, anti-PD-L1 or anti-CTLA-4 therapy was permitted, and approximately 42% of dose-escalation patients had received checkpoint inhibitors. Partial responses were achieved by three dose-escalation patients, of whom one had hepatocellular carcinoma and two had cutaneous melanoma. Peripheral TCRbeta sequencing aimed to test whether ivuxolimab altered TCR sequence diversity and caused clonal T-cell expansion. The paper reports the monotherapy dose-escalation portion (N = 52 patients) of the phase I ivuxolimab trial. General study outcomes and caveats: In the 0.1-3.0 mg/kg groups, partial responders were among the patients with the lowest normalized peripheral clonal expansion, particularly in CD8+ T cells. Clonal expansion of both CD4+ and CD8+ blood T cells was observed from baseline to week 6 at doses 0.1 to 3.0 mg/kg. Antigen specificity was not determined for the clonally expanded peripheral T cells. Low levels of normalized T-cell clonal expansion were also shown by some nonresponding patients. On average, CD8+ T cells showed more expanded clones than CD4+ T cells after ivuxolimab.

Genomic DNA was isolated from the sorted cells so that the TCRbeta CDR3 region could be sequenced. The immunoSEQ Assay was used for sequencing of TCRbeta CDR3 regions. TCRdb limited this immuneACCESS table to in-frame rearrangements with V and J called. A share of clones is missing; checked studies link under half to unresolved V genes, and the rest is unexplained. The sample table records tens of thousands of clones; 90% of these occur just once. Jointly, the top ten make up 0.33% of the sample. From the cysteine up to the valine, the CDR3 has a length of 16 residues. Just the 48-base CDR3 DNA is kept, in frame starting at base 1. The germline V end is reduced by 6 bases and the J end by 0 bases; junction bases left unmatched: 6. Reading the germline V gene gives CDR1 MDHEN and CDR2 SYDVKM.

The receptor's source is an adult with an advanced solid tumor such as melanoma, head and neck, liver or kidney cancer. This chain is built from TRBV28 and TRBJ2-7, and 12 bases in between align with TRBD1. The source material was CD4+ or CD8+ T cells sorted from blood, sampled in a trial of the OX40 agonist ivuxolimab. CDR3 region: CASRSGQGAPSYEQYV. The sequenced DNA: TGTGCCAGCAGATCGGGACAGGGGGCCCCCTCCTACGAGCAGTACGTC.